This T cell receptor beta chain appears in the sequencing data of a study of neurological immune-mediated disorders. The germline V gene encodes CDR1 SGHVS and CDR2 FQNEAQ. The CDR3 is 14 amino acids. V dropped 7 bases and J dropped 3; count of bases not matched to a gene: 7. Each CDR3 protein is one row after TCRdb ran MiXCR on the 5' RACE reads. The profile shows about 84,000 distinct CDR3 sequences, under 13% of them singletons. Many counts were recorded for this clonotype. The antigen remains undetermined. Study outcomes and limitations: Multiple sclerosis patients had less TCR clonal expansion than even healthy controls, unlike HTLV-1-associated myelopathy.

Sequencing used PBMCs. J is TRBJ2-5 and V is TRBV7-8; the match to TRBD1 covers 8 bases. This clonotype originated in a man aged 40-49 years in good health. DNA of the CDR3: TGTGCCAGCACCGAACTGGACAGGGAAGAGACCCAGTACTTC. It translates to CASTELDREETQYF.